These 27 T cell receptor beta chains share one sample of origin, sequenced in a study of identical twins. TCRdb reanalysed the 5' RACE reads using MiXCR and keeps one entry per CDR3 protein. This repertoire shows around 250,000 distinct CDR3 sequences, roughly 13% found once; its top ten account for roughly 4%. The data also belong to a second study, concerning yellow fever vaccine responses in identical twins.

Specimen: memory (CD45RO+) T cells sorted from blood. The receptors here all came from a woman aged 18-35 years in good health.

The sample holds many counts of this clonotype. CDR3 in amino acids: CASIFSTGELFF. In nucleotides, the CDR3 is TGCGCCAGCATATTTAGCACCGGGGAGCTGTTTTTT. The V call is TRBV4-3, the J call TRBJ2-2; D remains ambiguous. This CDR3 has 12 residues. Per germline, CDR1 LGHNA and CDR2 YSLEER. V lost 7 bases and J lost 4, with 7 bases in between.

This clonotype has just a few counts. The rearrangement joins TRBV20-1 to TRBJ2-7; the match to TRBD2 covers 12 bases. V trimming: 5 bases; J trimming: 0 bases; junction bases outside the gene matches: 2. Germline V gene sequence: CDR1 DFQATT, CDR2 SNEGSKA (reference sequence). The CDR3 consists of 14 residues. The chain's CDR3 is CSAELAGGSYEQYF. CDR3 bases: TGCAGTGCTGAACTAGCGGGAGGCTCCTACGAGCAGTACTTC.

This rearrangement joins TRBV29-1 to TRBJ2-1, with 9 bases aligning to TRBD1. The CDR3 sequence is 13 residues long. With 8 bases clipped from V and 3 bases from J, the junction kept 5 bases outside the gene matches. The germline CDR1 and CDR2 sequences are SQVTM and ANQGSEA. The CDR3 nucleotides read TGCAGCTTAGACAGGGGGGGCTACAATGAGCAGTTCTTC. This codes for CSLDRGGYNEQFF.

The table lists this clonotype with many counts. The chain recombines TRBV20-1 with TRBJ2-1, with 9 nucleotides matching TRBD1. Trimming cost V 6 bases and J 9 bases; bases outside gene matches: 12. Germline CDR1 DFQATT, CDR2 SNEGSKA (reference sequence). This CDR3 region has 14 residues. CDR3 in amino acids: CSALSGTGRGEQFF. The CDR3 DNA is TGCAGTGCCCTAAGTGGGACAGGGAGGGGTGAGCAGTTCTTC.

A few counts support this clonotype. J is TRBJ2-3 and V is TRBV5-1; possibly TRBD2 for D (6 bases). The CDR3 consists of 17 residues. Trimming shortened V by 0 bases and J by 1 base, and 15 bases separated the two germline ends. CDR1 SGHRS and CDR2 YFSETQ come from the germline V gene. CDR3 residues: CASSLAVIADGTDTQYF. CDR3 coding DNA: TGCGCCAGCAGCTTGGCCGTAATAGCGGATGGCACAGATACGCAGTATTTT.

The chain is built from TRBV5-1 and TRBJ2-7, with TRBD2 identical over 11 bases. Germline assignment: CDR1 SGHRS and CDR2 YFSETQ. Trimming cost V 3 bases and J 1 base; bases outside gene matches: 3. CDR3 size: 15 residues. The CDR3 reads CASSSGLAGSYEQYF. CDR3 nucleotide sequence: TGCGCCAGCAGCTCCGGACTAGCGGGTTCCTACGAGCAGTACTTC.

In its sample, this clonotype was seen a few times. This chain uses TRBV28 with TRBJ1-2; TRBD1 is a possible D gene (5 bases). This CDR3 comprises 14 residues. V lost 2 bases and J 5 bases, leaving 12 bases between the germline ends. The germline CDR1 and CDR2 sequences are MDHEN and SYDVKM. The chain's CDR3 is CASSLQGRAYGYTF. The CDR3 DNA is TGTGCCAGCAGTTTACAGGGAAGGGCTTATGGCTACACCTTC.

This clonotype was seen more than once but under ten times. The gene calls are TRBV4-1 and TRBJ2-7; 7 nucleotides match TRBD1. This CDR3 has 16 residues. V was pared by 0 bases and J by 5 bases, with 10 bases of the junction left unmatched. Germline V gene data show CDR1 as MGHRA and CDR2 as YSYEKL. The CDR3: CASSQDRAQGTHEQYF. The CDR3 nucleotides are TGCGCCAGCAGCCAAGATCGGGCACAGGGGACCCACGAGCAGTACTTC.

The rearrangement joins TRBV15 to TRBJ1-2, with 7 bases matching TRBD1. CDR1 and CDR2 (germline): LNHNV, YYDKDF (reference sequence). J lost 1 base, V lost 0 bases, and 2 bases had no gene match. CDR3 length equals 15 residues. The CDR3: CATSRDRDSNYGYTF. The CDR3 DNA follows: TGTGCCACCAGCAGAGATAGGGACAGTAACTATGGCTACACCTTC.

The V gene is TRBV7-3, the J gene TRBJ2-3, with D possibly being TRBD2 (6 bases). The CDR3 has 15 residues. V shed 6 bases and J shed 1 base, with 14 bases lying between them. Germline V CDR1 and CDR2: SGHTA, FQGTGA. The CDR3 coding sequence is TGTGCCAGCAGTCCGACCGGGGAGGGCACAGATACGCAGTATTTT. This codes for CASSPTGEGTDTQYF.

The chain has TRBV12-3 or TRBV12-4 and TRBJ2-5, with D tentatively TRBD2 (5 bases). The V end was cut by 5 bases, the J end by 5 bases, with 15 bases between. This CDR3 contains 14 residues. The CDR3 loop is CASSDLGSFETQYF. The CDR3 coding sequence is TGTGCCAGCAGTGACCTTGGGAGCTTCGAGACCCAGTACTTC.

CDR3 bases: TGTGCCAGCAGCCAGACAAAGCCCGGGAGAGCTTTCTTT. Translated, it gives CASSQTKPGRAFF. This sequence joins TRBV14 and TRBJ1-1; D gene unclear. With 3 bases removed from V and 10 bases from J, the gap between germline ends came to 15 bases. This CDR3 spans 13 amino acids. Looked up from germline, CDR1 is SGHDN and CDR2 is FVKESK.

The chain couples TRBV5-1 to TRBJ2-7; 12 nucleotides line up with TRBD1. CDR3 length: 14 residues. Germline assignment: CDR1 SGHRS and CDR2 YFSETQ. V gave up 4 bases and J gave up 9 bases; unmatched junction bases: 8. CDR3 amino acids: CASSPGTGGNVQYF. CDR3 DNA sequence: TGCGCCAGCAGCCCGGGGACAGGGGGCAACGTGCAGTACTTC. Drawing the rest from reference TRBV5-1 and TRBJ2-7, the complete variable domain is KAGVTQTPRYLIKTRGQQVTLSCSPISGHRSVSWYQQTPGQGLQFLFEYFSETQRNKGNFPGRFSGRQFSNSRSEMNVSTLELGDSALYLCASSPGTGGNVQYFGPGTRLTVT.

This clonotype came up a few times. The CDR3 bases are TGTGCCATCAGTGAGTCTGGGCCGACTAGCGCCGCCTACAATGAGCAGTTCTTC. Amino acids: CAISESGPTSAAYNEQFF. The chain has TRBV10-3 and TRBJ2-1; 8 positions match TRBD2. The CDR3 is 18 residues long. From germline, CDR1 is ENHRY and CDR2 SYGVKD. V lost 0 bases, J lost 2 bases, and 9 bases stayed unmatched.

The chain combines TRBV4-1 with TRBJ2-7, with 7 bases fitting TRBD1. CDR1 and CDR2 (germline): MGHRA, YSYEKL. This CDR3 is 15 amino acids long. The trim removed 4 bases at V and 0 bases at J, leaving 6 bases unmatched. The DNA of the CDR3 is TGCGCCAGCAGCCGAGGGACAGCCCGCTCCTACGAGCAGTACTTC. Its protein is CASSRGTARSYEQYF.

The sample holds a few counts of this clonotype. The chain couples TRBV29-1 to TRBJ2-5; either TRBD1 or TRBD2 may fit D (6 bases each). Germline V lookup: CDR1 SQVTM, CDR2 ANQGSEA. CDR3 length: 13 amino acids. Trimming pared 3 bases from V and 4 bases from J, leaving 12 bases between. CDR3 in DNA: TGCAGCGTTGACCCGGGGGCAGTAGAGACCCAGTACTTC. Its protein product is CSVDPGAVETQYF. The whole variable domain, remainder taken from reference TRBV29-1 and TRBJ2-5, is SAVISQKPSRDICQRGTSLTIQCQVDSQVTMMFWYRQQPGQSLTLIATANQGSEATYESGFVIDKFPISRPNLTFSTLTVSNMSPEDSSIYLCSVDPGAVETQYFGPGTRLLVL.

This clonotype turned up a few times. The chain is built from TRBV3-1 and TRBJ2-1, with D maybe TRBD1 (6 bases). V was clipped by 2 bases and J by 7 bases, with 15 bases between them. The CDR3 covers 15 residues. Germline-derived CDR1 and CDR2 are LGHDT and YNNKEL (reference sequence). The CDR3 region has the DNA TGTGCCAGCAGCCAACCCACCACAGGGCAGAATGAGCAGTTCTTC. It yields the protein CASSQPTTGQNEQFF.

There are a few counts of this clonotype. One end of the junction does not line up with germline, which may come from a read error. This chain joins TRBV7-9 and TRBJ1-5; tentative D call: TRBD1 (5 bases). The CDR3 has 12 amino acids. The V gene's germline CDR1 is SEHNR and CDR2 FQNEAQ (reference sequence). CDR3 amino acids: CAGSLEKGTQHF. Here the CDR3 DNA reads TGTGCCGGCAGCTTAGAAAAGGGGACCCAGCATTTT.

This clonotype came up a few times. This chain links TRBV15 with TRBJ2-5, with TRBD2 as a possible D gene (5 bases). Germline CDR1 and CDR2: LNHNV and YYDKDF (reference sequence). The CDR3 sequence is 15 residues long. The germline V and J ends were trimmed by 6 bases and 2 bases, with 16 bases remaining between them. DNA for the CDR3: TGTGCCACCAGTAAAACACTAGAAAAGCAAGAGACCCAGTACTTC. Its translation: CATSKTLEKQETQYF.

This clonotype occurred a few times. This chain joins TRBV29-1 and TRBJ2-2; D may be TRBD1 (6 bases). This CDR3 contains 12 residues. The V and J ends lost 8 bases and 4 bases respectively, with 11 bases between them. CDR1 is SQVTM and CDR2 is ANQGSEA in the germline V gene. As DNA, the CDR3 is TGCAGCACCCGAGGGGGCACCGGGGAGCTGTTTTTT. This codes for CSTRGGTGELFF.

This clonotype came up a few times. The V and J genes are TRBV6-1 and TRBJ2-7; the D is unclear. In germline, CDR1 is MNHNS, CDR2 SASEGT. Trimming removed 5 bases at V and 1 base at J, with 12 bases between. The CDR3 length is 14 residues. CDR3 DNA sequence: TGTGCCAGCAGTAGGGTCCCAATTTCCTACGAGCAGTACTTC. As protein: CASSRVPISYEQYF.

This clonotype came up a few times. The rearrangement uses TRBV3-1 and TRBJ2-5; TRBD2 is a possible D gene (5 bases). The germline V and J ends were trimmed by 0 bases and 7 bases, with 9 bases remaining between them. This CDR3 region has 13 residues. Germline V CDR1 and CDR2: LGHDT, YNNKEL (reference sequence). As DNA, the CDR3 is TGTGCCAGCAGCCAAGATCGTCGGGGGACCCAGTACTTC. Encoded protein: CASSQDRRGTQYF.

The rearrangement joins TRBV20-1 to TRBJ2-7, with TRBD1 identical over 7 bases. CDR1 DFQATT and CDR2 SNEGSKA come from the germline V gene (reference sequence). V was pared by 0 bases and J by 1 base, with 3 bases of the junction left unmatched. The CDR3 is 14 amino acids. This CDR3 reads CSAREGTASYEQYF. The CDR3 nucleotides are TGCAGTGCTAGAGAAGGGACAGCGTCCTACGAGCAGTACTTC.

This clonotype showed up just a few times. This chain connects TRBV12-3 or TRBV12-4 to TRBJ2-7, with 8 bases aligning to TRBD1. The CDR3 runs to 14 residues. J lost 2 bases, V lost 6 bases, and 6 bases had no gene match. CDR3 sequence reads: CASRGTGGPYEQYF. The CDR3 coding sequence is TGTGCCAGCAGGGGGACAGGAGGTCCCTACGAGCAGTACTTC.

This clonotype was counted between two and nine times. V and J are TRBV6-1 and TRBJ2-2; 9 bases map to TRBD1. This CDR3 is 16 amino acids long. The germline V gene encodes CDR1 MNHNS and CDR2 SASEGT. V lost 5 bases and J lost 2; bases outside the gene matches: 6. The chain's CDR3 is CASSPGTGINTGELFF. CDR3 in DNA: TGTGCCAGCAGTCCCGGGACAGGGATCAACACCGGGGAGCTGTTTTTT.

Many counts were recorded for this clonotype. The chain recombines TRBV12-3 or TRBV12-4 with TRBJ2-1; D remains unclear. The length of the CDR3 is 14 residues. Trimming left V 6 bases short and J 8 bases short, with 17 bases between. CDR3 DNA: TGTGCCAGCAGGCGGACCTACCCAGTACATGAGCAGTTCTTC. Protein: CASRRTYPVHEQFF.

This clonotype was detected many times. The chain links TRBV24-1 to TRBJ2-1; D is undetermined. Germline loops: CDR1 KGHDR, CDR2 SFDVKD. Trimming removed 4 bases from V and 8 bases from J, with 11 bases in between. The CDR3 extends over 13 amino acids. CDR3 coding DNA: TGTGCCACCAGTGACCTTCAGGTCCATGAGCAGTTCTTC. As protein: CATSDLQVHEQFF.